These 21 T cell receptor beta chains originate from one sample sequenced in a study of cytomegalovirus exposure and HLA in healthy donors. Primers for the PCR totalled 60 Vbeta and 13 Jbeta. Profiling relied on immunoSEQ multiplex PCR, and the TCRdb table lists in-frame clones only, not all of them. The table lists 160,000 or so clones, 75% to 85% of them singletons. The material sequenced was PBMCs. Receptors were obtained from a man over 45 in good health and CMV-seropositive.

This chain joins TRBV19 and TRBJ2-2, with 7 bases identical to TRBD1. Unmatched junction bases numbered 2, after V lost 6 bases and J lost 1 base. This CDR3 contains 14 residues. The V gene's germline CDR1 is LNHDA and CDR2 SQIVND (reference sequence). CDR3 loop: CASRGGRNTGELFF. CDR3 in DNA: TGTGCCAGTAGAGGGGGCCGGAACACCGGGGAGCTGTTTTTT.

The chain combines TRBV5-1 with TRBJ2-1; possibly TRBD2 for D (5 bases). V dropped 1 base and J dropped 4 bases, with 18 bases sitting between them. Germline values: CDR1 SGHRS, CDR2 YFSETQ. The CDR3 sequence is 17 residues long. CDR3 nucleotide sequence: TGCGCCAGCAGCTTGCCGAAGACTAACCAGCCTTACAATGAGCAGTTCTTC. This encodes CASSLPKTNQPYNEQFF. The whole variable domain, filled in from reference TRBV5-1 and TRBJ2-1, reads KAGVTQTPRYLIKTRGQQVTLSCSPISGHRSVSWYQQTPGQGLQFLFEYFSETQRNKGNFPGRFSGRQFSNSRSEMNVSTLELGDSALYLCASSLPKTNQPYNEQFFGPGTRLTVL.

A single count supports this clone. The genes are TRBV15 and TRBJ2-7; 8 bases fit TRBD2. CDR1 and CDR2 from the germline V gene are LNHNV and YYDKDF (reference sequence). The trim removed 3 bases at V and 6 bases at J, leaving 10 bases unmatched. CDR3 length equals 15 residues. CDR3 sequence reads: CATSRWSGSPGEQYF. The CDR3 DNA sequence: TGTGCCACCAGCAGGTGGAGCGGGAGCCCTGGCGAGCAGTACTTC.

The chain recombines TRBV5-1 with TRBJ1-1; D may be TRBD1 (6 bases). Germline assignment: CDR1 SGHRS and CDR2 YFSETQ. The CDR3 covers 14 residues. Deletions cut 7 bases from V and 5 bases from J, with 18 bases between. CDR3 region: CASGPQGNVTEAFF. CDR3 nucleotides: TGCGCCAGCGGCCCGCAGGGGAACGTGACTGAAGCTTTCTTT.

This rearrangement joins TRBV6-5 to TRBJ1-1, with D perhaps matching TRBD1 (5 bases). The V gene's germline CDR1 is MNHEY and CDR2 SVGAGI. The V and J ends lost 5 bases and 0 bases respectively, with 13 bases between them. This CDR3 has 15 residues. The CDR3 coding sequence is TGTGCCAGCAGTCTCCGACGGACAATGAACACTGAAGCTTTCTTT. Amino acids: CASSLRRTMNTEAFF.

The chain combines TRBV6-5 with TRBJ2-5; D is undetermined. This CDR3 is built from 12 residues. V lost 6 bases and J lost 5, with 10 bases in between. Germline V CDR1 and CDR2: MNHEY, SVGAGI. CDR3 sequence: CASSSGWETQYF. CDR3 in DNA: TGTGCCAGCAGCTCCGGGTGGGAGACCCAGTACTTC.

This rearrangement joins TRBV27 to TRBJ1-2; 8 nucleotides line up with TRBD1. In germline, CDR1 is MNHEY, CDR2 SMNVEV (reference sequence). Losses at the gene ends were 3 bases for V and 6 bases for J; bases not matched to a gene: 9. The CDR3 runs 15 residues. The CDR3 DNA reads as TGTGCCAGCAGTTTGCGGACAGGGATGGAAAATGGCTACACCTTC. Translated, it gives CASSLRTGMENGYTF.

This clone was recorded a few times. The V call is TRBV20-1, the J call TRBJ1-1; D gene ambiguous. V lost 4 bases to trimming and J lost 11 bases, with 14 bases between them. The length of the CDR3 is 11 residues. Germline values: CDR1 DFQATT, CDR2 SNEGSKA (reference sequence). CDR3 residues: CSAIPLFRAFF. The CDR3 DNA sequence: TGCAGTGCTATTCCCTTGTTTCGGGCTTTCTTT.

This rearrangement joins TRBV11-2 to TRBJ2-1; 8 nucleotides line up with TRBD1. V shed 3 bases, J shed 6 bases, and the junction held 7 bases outside the gene matches. Germline V gene data show CDR1 as SGHAT and CDR2 as FQNNGV. The CDR3 sequence is 15 residues long. CDR3 DNA sequence: TGTGCCAGCAGCTTCCGGGGTCAGGGGGCCAATGAGCAGTTCTTC. Encoded protein: CASSFRGQGANEQFF.

This chain connects TRBV27 to TRBJ1-2, with 7 bases aligning to TRBD1. With 4 bases clipped from V and 9 bases from J, the junction kept 5 bases outside the gene matches. CDR1 MNHEY and CDR2 SMNVEV come from the germline V gene (reference sequence). The CDR3 runs to 12 residues. The CDR3 sequence is CASSSNRGRYTF. The CDR3, as DNA: TGTGCCAGCAGTTCAAACAGGGGCCGCTACACCTTC.

This rearrangement joins TRBV19 to TRBJ1-6, with 8 nucleotides matching TRBD1. The length of the CDR3 is 14 residues. V gave up 6 bases and J gave up 7 bases; unmatched junction bases: 5. CDR1 is LNHDA and CDR2 is SQIVND in the germline V gene (reference sequence). In nucleotides, the CDR3 is TGTGCCAGTAGCGGACAGGGTTCGAATTCACCCCTCCACTTT. It encodes CASSGQGSNSPLHF.

The rearrangement links TRBV9 to TRBJ2-7; D possibly corresponds to TRBD2 (6 bases). The CDR3 length is 18 residues. V was shortened by 0 bases and J by 2 bases, with 21 bases between the two germline ends. Germline V gene lookup returns CDR1 SGDLS and CDR2 YYNGEE. CDR3 nucleotide sequence: TGTGCCAGCAGCGTAGATCGGAGGGACCGATATAAAACCTACGAGCAGTACTTC. It is translated as CASSVDRRDRYKTYEQYF.

The chain is built from TRBV6-1 and TRBJ1-6; no definite D call. Trimming stripped 3 bases from V and 0 bases from J, with 6 bases between. The germline V gene has CDR1 MNHNS and CDR2 SASEGT. CDR3 length equals 15 residues. CDR3 region: CASSERSSYNSPLHF. CDR3 sequence (DNA): TGTGCCAGCAGTGAGAGAAGCTCCTATAATTCACCCCTCCACTTT.

This chain joins TRBV29-1 and TRBJ1-1, with TRBD1 matching over 7 bases. This CDR3 spans 12 amino acids. V lost 8 bases, J lost 5 bases, and 8 bases stayed unmatched. Germline V gene sequence: CDR1 SQVTM, CDR2 ANQGSEA. As DNA, the CDR3 is TGCAGCATCACAGGGGTGGGAACTGAAGCTTTCTTT. Translation gives CSITGVGTEAFF.

The chain links TRBV2 to TRBJ1-1, with D uncertain. Germline assignment: CDR1 SNHLY and CDR2 FYNNEI. Deletions cut 3 bases from V and 6 bases from J, with 11 bases between. The CDR3 has 13 amino acids. The CDR3 sequence is CASSDRWLSEAFF. For the CDR3, the DNA is TGTGCCAGCAGTGACAGGTGGTTATCTGAAGCTTTCTTT.

The chain combines TRBV7-8 with TRBJ2-2; no firm D call. Germline CDR1 reads SGHVS; CDR2 reads FQNEAQ. The CDR3 runs to 15 residues. V was pared by 1 base and J by 2 bases, with 8 bases between. DNA of the CDR3: TGTGCCAGCAGCTTAGAGACATCTAACACCGGGGAGCTGTTTTTT. This sequence encodes CASSLETSNTGELFF. Using reference TRBV7-8 and TRBJ2-2 for the parts outside the CDR3, the full variable domain is GAGVSQSPRYKVAKRGQDVALRCDPISGHVSLFWYQQALGQGPEFLTYFQNEAQLDKSGLPSDRFFAERPEGSVSTLKIQRTQQEDSAVYLCASSLETSNTGELFFGEGSRLTVL.

The V and J genes are TRBV6-5 and TRBJ2-7; no reliable D call. The ends were cut back, 5 bases at V and 2 bases at J, with 16 bases in the middle. The length of the CDR3 is 15 residues. Germline V gene data show CDR1 as MNHEY and CDR2 as SVGAGI. In DNA form, the CDR3 reads TGTGCCAGCAGTACCCCGGAGTTCCTCGCCTACGAGCAGTACTTC. This sequence encodes CASSTPEFLAYEQYF.

The count of this clone is one. The rearrangement joins TRBV7-9 to TRBJ1-6; 7 nucleotides match TRBD1. This CDR3 contains 15 residues. In germline, CDR1 is SEHNR, CDR2 FQNEAQ (reference sequence). V gave up 5 bases and J gave up 8 bases; unmatched junction bases: 9. CDR3 in DNA: TGTGCCAGCAGCATAGGGGGCGGACAACATTCACCCCTCCACTTT. It encodes CASSIGGGQHSPLHF.

The rearrangement uses TRBV7-3 and TRBJ2-1; TRBD2 agrees at 12 bases. Germline V gene lookup returns CDR1 SGHTA and CDR2 FQGTGA. Trimming at V came to 5 bases and at J to 5 bases, leaving 4 bases not matched to a gene. CDR3 length equals 15 residues. In nucleotides, the CDR3 is TGTGCCAGCAGCACGACTAGCGGGAGCGACAATGAGCAGTTCTTC. It encodes CASSTTSGSDNEQFF.

This clone is a singleton in its sample. The chain is built from TRBV28 and TRBJ1-3; D is possibly TRBD1 (6 bases). The CDR3 loop spans 15 amino acids. The ends were cut back, 5 bases at V and 9 bases at J, with 20 bases in the middle. Germline V gene sequence: CDR1 MDHEN, CDR2 SYDVKM. The CDR3, as DNA: TGTGCCAGCAGTGAGCCCACAGGGTTTTCGGCCACCATATATTTT. This codes for CASSEPTGFSATIYF. Based on the CDR3 plus reference TRBV28 and TRBJ1-3, the full variable domain is DVKVTQSSRYLVKRTGEKVFLECVQDMDHENMFWYRQDPGLGLRLIYFSYDVKMKEKGDIPEGYSVSREKKERFSLILESASTNQTSMYLCASSEPTGFSATIYFGEGSWLTVV.

The rearrangement joins TRBV30 to TRBJ1-5, with D perhaps TRBD1 (5 bases). Trimming shortened V by 3 bases and J by 6 bases, and 12 bases separated the two germline ends. The CDR3 length is 13 residues. Looked up from germline, CDR1 is GTSNPN and CDR2 is SVGIG (reference sequence). Here the CDR3 DNA reads TGTGCCTGGAGAGCGGGCGGGGGTCAGCCCCAGCATTTT. Translating gives CAWRAGGGQPQHF.